The 21 T cell receptor beta chains below come from one sample, sequenced in a study of shared clonotypes between healthy human individuals. Libraries were prepared by immunoSEQ multiplex PCR; TCRdb keeps only in-frame clonotypes and omits some of them. The profile shows over a million clones, roughly 96% of them singletons. Sequenced material: naive CD4+ T cells sorted from blood. Subset of the sample: CD45RA+ positively selected. The receptors here all came from a young man in good health.

V usage is TRBV27 and J usage is TRBJ2-3; TRBD2 might be the D (7 bases). Trimming stripped 8 bases from V and 2 bases from J, with 20 bases between. The CDR3 is 16 amino acids. Germline lookup yields CDR1 MNHEY and CDR2 SMNVEV (reference sequence). The CDR3 sequence: CASARPGGGYTDTQYF. The CDR3 DNA reads as TGTGCCAGCGCCCGTCCGGGGGGCGGATACACAGATACGCAGTATTTT.

The J gene is TRBJ2-4, the V gene TRBV9; no definite D call. V dropped 1 base and J dropped 0 bases, with 5 bases sitting between them. The CDR3 loop spans 14 amino acids. Germline CDR1 is SGDLS and CDR2 is YYNGEE. CDR3 sequence (DNA): TGTGCCAGCAGCGTAAATTCAGCCAAAAACATTCAGTACTTC. Translation: CASSVNSAKNIQYF.

V and J are TRBV4-2 and TRBJ2-1, with 10 bases identical to TRBD2. CDR1 LGHNA and CDR2 YNFKEQ come from the germline V gene. This CDR3 region has 16 residues. The J segment lost 6 bases and the V segment lost 4 bases, leaving 9 bases of the junction unmatched. The CDR3: CASSRLGGTSVNEQFF. DNA of the CDR3: TGTGCCAGCAGCCGCCTGGGCGGGACTAGCGTCAATGAGCAGTTCTTC.

The rearrangement joins TRBV28 to TRBJ1-5; D is possibly TRBD1 (6 bases). Per the germline V gene, CDR1 is MDHEN and CDR2 is SYDVKM. The CDR3 spans 17 residues. The germline V and J ends were trimmed by 5 bases and 3 bases, with 20 bases remaining between them. The CDR3 region is CASSPWGGTGPNQPQHF. The CDR3 coding sequence is TGTGCCAGCAGTCCCTGGGGGGGCACAGGACCCAATCAGCCCCAGCATTTT.

The rearrangement uses TRBV5-5 and TRBJ2-3; a possible D gene is TRBD1 (5 bases). Germline V lookup: CDR1 SGHKS, CDR2 YYEKEE (reference sequence). CDR3 length equals 14 residues. V shed 3 bases and J shed 1 base, with 9 bases lying between them. CDR3 in amino acids: CASSSTGGTDTQYF. CDR3 coding DNA: TGTGCCAGCAGCTCTACAGGAGGCACAGATACGCAGTATTTT.

This chain links TRBV19 with TRBJ1-2, with D possibly being TRBD1 (5 bases). CDR1 and CDR2 from the germline V gene are LNHDA and SQIVND (reference sequence). The CDR3 runs 15 residues. Trimming removed 1 base from V and 0 bases from J, with 9 bases in between. CDR3 nucleotide sequence: TGTGCCAGTAGTATAGGGACAACAGCTAACTATGGCTACACCTTC. Protein product: CASSIGTTANYGYTF.

This clone appeared once. The V and J genes are TRBV5-1 and TRBJ2-7; D is uncertain. Germline V gene data show CDR1 as SGHRS and CDR2 as YFSETQ. Trimming shortened V by 2 bases and J by 2 bases, and 8 bases separated the two germline ends. This CDR3 comprises 13 residues. For the CDR3, the DNA is TGCGCCAGCAGCTTTCCCAGCCCCTACGAGCAGTACTTC. It encodes CASSFPSPYEQYF.

About this clone: Other DNA sequences in this sample translate to the same CDR3. DNA of the CDR3: TGTGCCATCAGTGAGGGGGGGGCTAGCACAGATACGCAGTATTTT. This gives the protein CAISEGGASTDTQYF. The chain couples TRBV10-3 to TRBJ2-3, with D tentatively TRBD2 (7 bases). Per germline, CDR1 ENHRY and CDR2 SYGVKD. The CDR3 contains 15 residues. The V end lost 2 bases, the J end lost 0 bases, and 9 bases lay between the germline ends.

V usage is TRBV6-1 and J usage is TRBJ1-2; tentatively, D is TRBD1 (5 bases). V lost 1 base and J 3 bases, leaving 9 bases between the germline ends. The CDR3 loop spans 14 amino acids. Germline loops: CDR1 MNHNS, CDR2 SASEGT. Written as DNA, the CDR3 is TGTGCCAGCAGTGAAGGGGACGCTCACTATGGCTACACCTTC. It yields the protein CASSEGDAHYGYTF.

The genes are TRBV27 and TRBJ2-1; TRBD2 agrees at 11 bases. Looked up from germline, CDR1 is MNHEY and CDR2 is SMNVEV (reference sequence). The ends lost 5 bases at V and 5 bases at J; junction bases unmatched: 11. CDR3 length: 17 residues. In DNA, the CDR3 is TGTGCCAGCAGTGCAATTCGACTAGCGGGAAACGACAATGAGCAGTTCTTC. It is translated as CASSAIRLAGNDNEQFF.

This clone was counted a single time. The chain couples TRBV18 to TRBJ2-3; no definite D call. Trimming removed 4 bases from V and 5 bases from J, with 4 bases in between. CDR1 and CDR2 from the germline V gene are KGHSH and LQKENI. The CDR3 contains 11 residues. The CDR3 protein is CASSLEDTQYF. The CDR3 nucleotides are TGTGCCAGCTCACTAGAAGATACGCAGTATTTT.

The chain has TRBV6-5 and TRBJ2-7; D is unresolved. V was pared by 10 bases and J by 3 bases, with 7 bases between. CDR3 length equals 10 residues. The germline CDR1 and CDR2 sequences are MNHEY and SVGAGI. The CDR3 sequence is CATLIYEQYF. The CDR3 DNA is TGTGCCACCTTGATCTACGAGCAGTACTTC.

This chain connects TRBV9 to TRBJ2-5, with D possibly TRBD1 on 6 matching bases. Trimming removed 2 bases at V and 5 bases at J, with 16 bases between. CDR1 is SGDLS and CDR2 is YYNGEE in the germline V gene. The CDR3 is 15 residues long. CDR3 bases: TGTGCCAGCAGCGTGGGGGCCAGCCTGGGTGAGACCCAGTACTTC. It is translated as CASSVGASLGETQYF.

The V gene is TRBV28, the J gene TRBJ2-7, with TRBD1 matching over 7 bases. This CDR3 spans 15 amino acids. With 2 bases clipped from V and 4 bases from J, the junction kept 8 bases outside the gene matches. From germline, CDR1 is MDHEN and CDR2 SYDVKM. The CDR3 spells CASSLRDRVWYEQYF. The CDR3 coding sequence is TGTGCCAGCAGTTTACGTGACAGGGTTTGGTACGAGCAGTACTTC.

The chain recombines TRBV5-4 with TRBJ2-3; no clear D. Trimming removed 0 bases from V and 5 bases from J, with 13 bases in between. There are 15 residues in the CDR3. Germline CDR1 SGHNT, CDR2 YYREEE (reference sequence). CDR3 sequence: CASSLGPLLGDTQYF. Here the CDR3 DNA reads TGTGCCAGCAGCTTGGGACCCTTGCTGGGAGATACGCAGTATTTT.

The rearrangement uses TRBV9 and TRBJ2-3, with 8 bases that match TRBD2. Trimming took 4 bases from V and 3 from J; bases not matched to a gene: 13. CDR1 SGDLS and CDR2 YYNGEE come from the germline V gene. The CDR3 covers 17 residues. The CDR3 protein is CASSPSLAGSSTDTQYF. The CDR3 DNA reads as TGTGCCAGCAGCCCCTCCTTAGCGGGATCTTCGACAGATACGCAGTATTTT.

The chain joins TRBV7-2 to TRBJ2-7; D gene unclear. Looked up from germline, CDR1 is SGHTA and CDR2 is FQGNSA. Trimming removed 6 bases from V and 6 bases from J, with 12 bases in between. The CDR3 spans 12 residues. CDR3 sequence reads: CASSSRTLEQYF. The DNA of the CDR3 is TGTGCCAGCAGTTCAAGGACCCTCGAGCAGTACTTC.

The chain carries TRBV27 and TRBJ2-2; D could derive from TRBD1 or TRBD2 (5 bases each). Germline CDR1 and CDR2: MNHEY and SMNVEV (reference sequence). Trimming cost V 4 bases and J 5 bases, with 14 bases left between them. The CDR3 covers 15 residues. CDR3 loop: CASSSLTGGTGELFF. CDR3 nucleotides: TGTGCCAGCAGTTCCCTGACTGGGGGTACCGGGGAGCTGTTTTTT.

The chain joins TRBV15 to TRBJ2-7; the D gene is possibly TRBD2 (6 bases). Germline CDR1 LNHNV, CDR2 YYDKDF (reference sequence). The V gene lost 1 base and the J gene lost 1 base, with 14 bases spanning the gap. This CDR3 region has 16 residues. Here the CDR3 DNA reads TGTGCCACCAGCAGAGTTAGGAGCGGGCGTTCCTACGAGCAGTACTTC. Protein product: CATSRVRSGRSYEQYF.

This chain connects TRBV7-9 to TRBJ1-1; D unresolved. From germline, CDR1 is SEHNR and CDR2 FQNEAQ (reference sequence). The CDR3 spans 14 residues. V was shortened by 2 bases and J by 9 bases, with 16 bases between the two germline ends. The CDR3 is CASSLTGIGEKAFF. The DNA of the CDR3 is TGTGCCAGCAGCTTAACGGGGATAGGAGAAAAAGCTTTCTTT.

V is TRBV27 and J is TRBJ2-2, with TRBD2 matching over 14 bases. Germline V gene data show CDR1 as MNHEY and CDR2 as SMNVEV (reference sequence). Trimming at V came to 1 base and at J to 8 bases, leaving 12 bases not matched to a gene. The CDR3 extends over 19 amino acids. CDR3 sequence reads: CASSLLRGRLAGGPGELFF. CDR3 DNA sequence: TGTGCCAGCAGTTTATTACGTGGGAGACTAGCGGGAGGGCCGGGGGAGCTGTTTTTT.